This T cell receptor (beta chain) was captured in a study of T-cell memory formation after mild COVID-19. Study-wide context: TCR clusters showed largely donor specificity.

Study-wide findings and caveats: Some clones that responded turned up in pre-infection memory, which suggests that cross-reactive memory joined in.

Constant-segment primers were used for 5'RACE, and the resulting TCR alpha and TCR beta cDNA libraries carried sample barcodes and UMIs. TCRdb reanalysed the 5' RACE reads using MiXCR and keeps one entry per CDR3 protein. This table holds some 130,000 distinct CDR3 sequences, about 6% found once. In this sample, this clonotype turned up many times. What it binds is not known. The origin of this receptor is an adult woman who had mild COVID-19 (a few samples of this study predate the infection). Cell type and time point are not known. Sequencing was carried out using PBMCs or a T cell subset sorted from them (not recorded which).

CDR3 residues: CASSALQRANTEAFF. The CDR3 DNA sequence: TGTGCCAGCAGCGCCCTTCAAAGGGCGAACACTGAAGCTTTCTTT. This sequence joins TRBV9 and TRBJ1-1; D is undetermined. Trimming stripped 3 bases from V and 1 base from J, with 13 bases between. CDR3 length: 15 amino acids. Looked up from germline, CDR1 is SGDLS and CDR2 is YYNGEE.